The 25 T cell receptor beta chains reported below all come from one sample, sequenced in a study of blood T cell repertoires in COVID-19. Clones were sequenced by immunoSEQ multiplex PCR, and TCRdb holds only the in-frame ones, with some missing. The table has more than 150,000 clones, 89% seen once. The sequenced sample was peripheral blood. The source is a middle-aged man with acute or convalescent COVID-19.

CDR3 sequence reads: CASSPGYTDTQYF. CDR3 sequence (DNA): TGCGCCAGCAGCCCCGGGTACACAGATACGCAGTATTTT. This chain connects TRBV5-1 to TRBJ2-3; D is unresolved. This CDR3 contains 13 residues. Germline V gene lookup returns CDR1 SGHRS and CDR2 YFSETQ. Deletions cut 4 bases from V and 2 bases from J, with 8 bases between.

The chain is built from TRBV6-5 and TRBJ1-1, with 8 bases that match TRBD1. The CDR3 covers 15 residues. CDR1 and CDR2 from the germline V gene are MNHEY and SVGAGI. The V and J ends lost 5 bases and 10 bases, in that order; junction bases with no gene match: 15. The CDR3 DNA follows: TGTGCCAGCAGTACCACCACAGGGGGTGGGTCTGGAGCTTTCTTT. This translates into CASSTTTGGGSGAFF.

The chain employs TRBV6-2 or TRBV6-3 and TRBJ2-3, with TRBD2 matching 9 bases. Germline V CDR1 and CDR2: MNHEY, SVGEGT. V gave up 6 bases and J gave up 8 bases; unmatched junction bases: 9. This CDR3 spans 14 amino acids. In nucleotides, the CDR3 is TGTGCCAGCAGCTATCGGACTAGCGAGAGTACGCAGTATTTT. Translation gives CASSYRTSESTQYF.

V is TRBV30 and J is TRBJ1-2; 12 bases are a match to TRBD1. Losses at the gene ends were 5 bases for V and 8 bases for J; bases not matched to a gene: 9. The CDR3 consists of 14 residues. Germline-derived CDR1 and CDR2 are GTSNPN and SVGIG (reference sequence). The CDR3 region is CAWRDRGRLDGYTF. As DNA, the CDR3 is TGTGCCTGGCGGGACAGGGGGCGATTAGACGGCTACACCTTC.

CDR3 in amino acids: CAWSVGGAADTQYF. The CDR3 DNA is TGTGCCTGGAGTGTGGGCGGGGCCGCAGATACGCAGTATTTT. V and J are TRBV30 and TRBJ2-3; D might be TRBD2 (6 bases). Trimming removed 0 bases from V and 4 bases from J, with 11 bases in between. Germline values: CDR1 GTSNPN, CDR2 SVGIG (reference sequence). CDR3 size: 14 residues.

CDR3 protein: CASSQEIHSTRYNEQFF. The CDR3, as DNA: TGCGCCAGCAGCCAAGAGATCCATTCTACTCGATACAATGAGCAGTTCTTC. The chain uses TRBV4-3 and TRBJ2-1; D remains ambiguous. CDR1 LGHNA and CDR2 YSLEER come from the germline V gene. This CDR3 is built from 17 residues. The ends were cut back, 0 bases at V and 4 bases at J, with 16 bases in the middle.

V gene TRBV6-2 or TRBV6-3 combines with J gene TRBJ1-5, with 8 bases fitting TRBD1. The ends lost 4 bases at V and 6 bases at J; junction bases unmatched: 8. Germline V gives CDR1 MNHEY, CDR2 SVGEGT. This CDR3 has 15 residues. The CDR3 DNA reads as TGTGCCAGCAGTTTAGCAGGGGGCAGGGGTCAGCCCCAGCATTTT. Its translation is CASSLAGGRGQPQHF.

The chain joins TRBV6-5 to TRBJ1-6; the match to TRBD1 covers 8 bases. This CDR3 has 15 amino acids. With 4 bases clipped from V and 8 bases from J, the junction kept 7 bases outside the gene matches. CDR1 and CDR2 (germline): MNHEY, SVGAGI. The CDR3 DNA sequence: TGTGCCAGCAGTTTCCGGGACAGGATGGATTCACCCCTCCACTTT. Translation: CASSFRDRMDSPLHF.

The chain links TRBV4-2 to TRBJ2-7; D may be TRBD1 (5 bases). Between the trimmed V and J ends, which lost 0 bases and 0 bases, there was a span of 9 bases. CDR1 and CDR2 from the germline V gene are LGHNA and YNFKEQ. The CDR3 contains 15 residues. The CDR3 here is CASSQDRDSSYEQYF. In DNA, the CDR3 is TGTGCCAGCAGCCAAGATAGAGACAGCTCCTACGAGCAGTACTTC.

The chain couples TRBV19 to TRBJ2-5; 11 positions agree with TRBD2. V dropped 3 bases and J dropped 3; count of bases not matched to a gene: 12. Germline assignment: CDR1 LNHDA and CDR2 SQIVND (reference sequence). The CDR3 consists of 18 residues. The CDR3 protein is CASSIVVAGGPEEETQYF. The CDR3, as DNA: TGTGCCAGTAGTATTGTGGTAGCGGGGGGGCCAGAAGAAGAGACCCAGTACTTC.

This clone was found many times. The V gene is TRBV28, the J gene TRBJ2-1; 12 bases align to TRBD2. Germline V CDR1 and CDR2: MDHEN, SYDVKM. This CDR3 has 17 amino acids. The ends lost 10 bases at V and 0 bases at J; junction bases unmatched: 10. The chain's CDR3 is CATTSGGLPSSYNEQFF. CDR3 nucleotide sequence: TGTGCCACGACTAGCGGGGGTCTCCCAAGCTCCTACAATGAGCAGTTCTTC.

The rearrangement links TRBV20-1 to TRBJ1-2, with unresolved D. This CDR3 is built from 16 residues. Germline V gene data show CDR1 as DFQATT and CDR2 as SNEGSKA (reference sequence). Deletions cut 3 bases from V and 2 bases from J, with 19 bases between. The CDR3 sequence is CSASAGLSGLNYGYTF. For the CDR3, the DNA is TGCAGTGCTAGTGCTGGACTTTCTGGGTTGAACTATGGCTACACCTTC.

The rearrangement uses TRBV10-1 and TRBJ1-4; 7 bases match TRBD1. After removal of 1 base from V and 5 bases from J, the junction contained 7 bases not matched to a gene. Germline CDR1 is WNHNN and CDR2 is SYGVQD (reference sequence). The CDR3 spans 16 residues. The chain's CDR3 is CASSECGTGENEKLFF. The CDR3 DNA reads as TGCGCCAGCAGTGAGTGTGGTACAGGGGAGAATGAAAAACTGTTTTTT.

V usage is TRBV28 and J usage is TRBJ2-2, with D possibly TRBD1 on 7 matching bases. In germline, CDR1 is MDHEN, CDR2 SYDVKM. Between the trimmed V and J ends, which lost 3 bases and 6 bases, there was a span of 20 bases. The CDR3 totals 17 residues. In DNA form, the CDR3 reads TGTGCCAGCAGTTTCCCCGGCCAGGGGGGCCACGCCGGGGAGCTGTTTTTT. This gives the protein CASSFPGQGGHAGELFF.

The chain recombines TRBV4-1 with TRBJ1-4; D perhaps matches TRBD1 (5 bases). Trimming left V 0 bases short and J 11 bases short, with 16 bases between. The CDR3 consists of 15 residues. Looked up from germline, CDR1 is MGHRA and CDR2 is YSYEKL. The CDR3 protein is CASSQEASGDGKLFF. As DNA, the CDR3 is TGCGCCAGCAGCCAAGAGGCCTCGGGGGATGGTAAACTGTTTTTT.

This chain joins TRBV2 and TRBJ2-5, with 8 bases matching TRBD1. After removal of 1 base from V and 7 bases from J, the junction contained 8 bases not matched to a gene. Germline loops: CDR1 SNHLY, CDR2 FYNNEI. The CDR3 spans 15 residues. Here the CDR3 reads CASSEGQGSVGTQYF. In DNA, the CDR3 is TGTGCCAGCAGTGAAGGACAGGGGAGTGTCGGGACCCAGTACTTC.

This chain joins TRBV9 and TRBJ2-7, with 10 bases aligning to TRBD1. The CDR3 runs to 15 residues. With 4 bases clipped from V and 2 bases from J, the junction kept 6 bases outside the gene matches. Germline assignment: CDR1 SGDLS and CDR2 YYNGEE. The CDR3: CASSLGTGDPYEQYF. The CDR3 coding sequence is TGTGCCAGCAGCTTGGGGACAGGGGATCCCTACGAGCAGTACTTC. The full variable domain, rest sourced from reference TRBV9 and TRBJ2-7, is DSGVTQTPKHLITATGQRVTLRCSPRSGDLSVYWYQQSLDQGLQFLIQYYNGEERAKGNILERFSAQQFPDLHSELNLSSLELGDSALYFCASSLGTGDPYEQYFGPGTRLTVT.

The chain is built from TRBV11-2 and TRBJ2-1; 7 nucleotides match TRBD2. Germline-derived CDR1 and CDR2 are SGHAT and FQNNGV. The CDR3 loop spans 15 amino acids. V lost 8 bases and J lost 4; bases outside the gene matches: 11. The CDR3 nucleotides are TGTGCCAGCCGACTTCCGGGGGGAGTTTACAATGAGCAGTTCTTC. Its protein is CASRLPGGVYNEQFF. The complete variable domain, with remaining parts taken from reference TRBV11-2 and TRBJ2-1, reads EAGVAQSPRYKIIEKRQSVAFWCNPISGHATLYWYQQILGQGPKLLIQFQNNGVVDDSQLPKDRFSAERLKGVDSTLKIQPAKLEDSAVYLCASRLPGGVYNEQFFGPGTRLTVL.

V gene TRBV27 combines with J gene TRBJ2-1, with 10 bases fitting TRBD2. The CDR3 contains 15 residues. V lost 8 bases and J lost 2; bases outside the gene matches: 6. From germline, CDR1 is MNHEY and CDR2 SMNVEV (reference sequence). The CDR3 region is CASLSGTSAYNEQFF. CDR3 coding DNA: TGTGCCAGCCTCTCCGGGACTAGCGCCTACAATGAGCAGTTCTTC.

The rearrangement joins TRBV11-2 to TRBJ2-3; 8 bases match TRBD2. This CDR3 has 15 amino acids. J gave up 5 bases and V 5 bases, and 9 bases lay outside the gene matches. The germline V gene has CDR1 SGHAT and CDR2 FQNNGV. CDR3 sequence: CASSPQRGPGDTQYF. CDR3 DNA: TGTGCCAGCAGCCCCCAGCGGGGGCCCGGAGATACGCAGTATTTT. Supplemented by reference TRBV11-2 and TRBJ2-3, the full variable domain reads EAGVAQSPRYKIIEKRQSVAFWCNPISGHATLYWYQQILGQGPKLLIQFQNNGVVDDSQLPKDRFSAERLKGVDSTLKIQPAKLEDSAVYLCASSPQRGPGDTQYFGPGTRLTVL.

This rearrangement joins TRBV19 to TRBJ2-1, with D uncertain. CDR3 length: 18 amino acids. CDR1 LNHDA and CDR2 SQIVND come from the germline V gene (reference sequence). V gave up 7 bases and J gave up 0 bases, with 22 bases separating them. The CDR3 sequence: CASTLRGTFKSSYNEQFF. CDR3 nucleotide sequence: TGTGCCAGTACTCTAAGAGGTACTTTCAAAAGCTCCTACAATGAGCAGTTCTTC.

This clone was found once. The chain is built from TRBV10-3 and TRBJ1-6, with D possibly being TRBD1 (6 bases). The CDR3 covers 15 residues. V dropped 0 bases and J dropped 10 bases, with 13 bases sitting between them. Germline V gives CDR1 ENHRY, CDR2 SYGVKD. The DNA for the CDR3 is TGTGCCATCAGTGAGTCATCCAGGGGATGGTCACCCCTCCACTTT. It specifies CAISESSRGWSPLHF.

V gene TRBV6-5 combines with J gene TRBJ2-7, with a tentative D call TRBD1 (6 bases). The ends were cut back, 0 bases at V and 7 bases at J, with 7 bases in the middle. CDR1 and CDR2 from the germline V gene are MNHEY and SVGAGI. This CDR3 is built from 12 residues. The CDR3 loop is CASSYSGGEQYF. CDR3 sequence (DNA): TGTGCCAGCAGTTACTCAGGGGGAGAGCAGTACTTC.

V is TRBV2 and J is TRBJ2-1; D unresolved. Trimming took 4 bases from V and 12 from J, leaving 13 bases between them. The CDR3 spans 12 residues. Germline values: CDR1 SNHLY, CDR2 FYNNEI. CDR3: CASSGLGRGQFF. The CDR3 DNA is TGTGCCAGCAGTGGGTTAGGCAGAGGGCAGTTCTTC.

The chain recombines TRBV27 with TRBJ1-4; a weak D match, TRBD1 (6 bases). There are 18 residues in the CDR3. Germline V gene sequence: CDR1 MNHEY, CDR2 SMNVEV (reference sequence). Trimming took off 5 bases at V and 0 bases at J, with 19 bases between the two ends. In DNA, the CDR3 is TGTGCCAGCAGTGAGGGGTGGGGGGGGGCCACAACTAATGAAAAACTGTTTTTT. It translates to CASSEGWGGATTNEKLFF.